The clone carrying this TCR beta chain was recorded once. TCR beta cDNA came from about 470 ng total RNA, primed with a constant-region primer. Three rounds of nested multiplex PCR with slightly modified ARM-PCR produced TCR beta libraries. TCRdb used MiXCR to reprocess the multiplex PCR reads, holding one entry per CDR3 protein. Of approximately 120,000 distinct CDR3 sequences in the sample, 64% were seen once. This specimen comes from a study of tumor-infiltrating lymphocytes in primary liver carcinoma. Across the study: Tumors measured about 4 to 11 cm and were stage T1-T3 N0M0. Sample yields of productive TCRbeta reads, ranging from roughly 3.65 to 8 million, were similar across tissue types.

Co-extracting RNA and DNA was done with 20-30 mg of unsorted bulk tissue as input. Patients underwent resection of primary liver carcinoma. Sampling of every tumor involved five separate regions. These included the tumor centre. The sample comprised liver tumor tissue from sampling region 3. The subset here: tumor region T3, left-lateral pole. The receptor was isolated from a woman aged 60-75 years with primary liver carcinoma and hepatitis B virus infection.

CDR3 protein: CASSLGASGELEQFF. The CDR3, as DNA: TGTGCCAGCAGCTTAGGAGCGAGCGGGGAGCTTGAGCAGTTCTTC. V is TRBV11-3 and J is TRBJ2-1; 7 bases match TRBD2. The germline V gene has CDR1 SGHNT and CDR2 YENEEA. This CDR3 comprises 15 residues. V gave up 1 base and J gave up 9 bases; unmatched junction bases: 9.